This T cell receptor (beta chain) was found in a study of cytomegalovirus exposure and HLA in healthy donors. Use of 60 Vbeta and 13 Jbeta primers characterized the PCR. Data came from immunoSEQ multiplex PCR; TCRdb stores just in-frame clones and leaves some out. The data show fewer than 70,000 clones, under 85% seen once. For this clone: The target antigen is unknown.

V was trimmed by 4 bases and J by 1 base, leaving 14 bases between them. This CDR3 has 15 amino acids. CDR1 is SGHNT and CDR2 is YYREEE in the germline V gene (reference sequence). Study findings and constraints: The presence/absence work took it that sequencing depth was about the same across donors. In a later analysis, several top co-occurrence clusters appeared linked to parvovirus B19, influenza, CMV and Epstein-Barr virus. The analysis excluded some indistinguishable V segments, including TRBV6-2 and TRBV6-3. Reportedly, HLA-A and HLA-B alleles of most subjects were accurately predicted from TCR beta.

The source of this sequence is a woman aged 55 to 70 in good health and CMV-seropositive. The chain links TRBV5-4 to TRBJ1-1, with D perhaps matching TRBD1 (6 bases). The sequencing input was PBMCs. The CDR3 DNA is TGTGCCAGCAGCGGAACCGGGACAACGAACACTGAAGCTTTCTTT. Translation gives CASSGTGTTNTEAFF.